What follows are 10 T cell receptor beta chains derived from one specimen sequenced in a study of response to subunit inactivated influenza vaccine. TCRdb reanalysed the RT-PCR reads using MiXCR and keeps one entry per CDR3 protein. The profile shows 170,000 or so distinct CDR3 sequences, about 10% of them singletons. The sample consisted of CD8+ T cells sorted from PBMCs, taken approximately 25 months after vaccination. These receptors all stem from a man in his fifties or sixties who received an inactivated influenza vaccine.

The CDR3 sequence is CASSGEYEQYF. The CDR3 region has the DNA TGTGCCAGCAGTGGAGAGTACGAGCAGTACTTC. The chain is built from TRBV6-6 and TRBJ2-7, with unresolved D. The ends were cut back, 5 bases at V and 4 bases at J, with 6 bases in the middle. The germline V gene encodes CDR1 MNHNY and CDR2 SVGAGI (reference sequence). The CDR3 is 11 amino acids.

This clonotype was found a few times. V usage is TRBV12-3 or TRBV12-4 and J usage is TRBJ2-1; TRBD1 matches at 9 bases. J gave up 8 bases and V 7 bases, and 3 bases lay outside the gene matches. The CDR3 length is 12 residues. CDR3 in amino acids: CASTTGGHEQFF. For the CDR3, the DNA is TGTGCCAGCACTACAGGGGGCCATGAGCAGTTCTTC.

V and J are TRBV5-4 and TRBJ2-3; 8 bases line up with TRBD2. CDR1 SGHNT and CDR2 YYREEE come from the germline V gene (reference sequence). The junction had 8 bases not matched to a gene; V was cut back by 5 bases and J by 0 bases. The CDR3 loop spans 16 amino acids. CDR3 nucleotide sequence: TGTGCCAGCAGTTGGGCAGCGGGAGTGAGCACAGATACGCAGTATTTT. It specifies CASSWAAGVSTDTQYF.

The chain employs TRBV7-6 and TRBJ2-1; 11 nucleotides line up with TRBD2. Germline CDR1 is SGHVS and CDR2 is FNYEAQ. Germline trimming cut 5 bases from V and 0 bases from J; bases unmatched to any gene: 12. The CDR3 runs to 19 residues. The CDR3: CASSHNLAGGSSSYNEQFF. CDR3 sequence (DNA): TGTGCCAGCAGCCACAATCTAGCGGGAGGTTCAAGCTCCTACAATGAGCAGTTCTTC.

This clonotype has just a few counts. This chain connects TRBV7-2 to TRBJ2-3; D remains unclear. The V and J ends lost 5 bases and 4 bases respectively, with 13 bases between them. The CDR3 totals 14 residues. CDR1 and CDR2 (germline): SGHTA, FQGNSA. The DNA for the CDR3 is TGTGCCAGCAGCAATCCTCAGCGATCAGATACGCAGTATTTT. This sequence encodes CASSNPQRSDTQYF. The variable domain in full, with the rest retrieved from reference TRBV7-2 and TRBJ2-3, is GAGVSQSPSNKVTEKGKDVELRCDPISGHTALYWYRQSLGQGLEFLIYFQGNSAPDKSGLPSDRFSAERTGGSVSTLTIQRTQQEDSAVYLCASSNPQRSDTQYFGPGTRLTVL.

This clonotype was counted ten times or more. The J gene is TRBJ2-7, the V gene TRBV5-6, with 7 bases lining up with TRBD1. The CDR3 totals 14 residues. Germline V gene data show CDR1 as SGHDT and CDR2 as YYEEEE. Trimming at V came to 2 bases and at J to 5 bases, leaving 7 bases not matched to a gene. This chain's CDR3 is CASSFSGRGNEQYF. For the CDR3, the DNA is TGTGCCAGCAGCTTTTCCGGCAGGGGGAACGAGCAGTACTTC.

Many counts were recorded for this clonotype. The gene calls are TRBV5-1 and TRBJ2-2; 7 nucleotides agree with TRBD2. Looked up from germline, CDR1 is SGHRS and CDR2 is YFSETQ. The V gene end was trimmed by 0 bases and the J gene end by 1 base; junction bases not matched to a gene: 9. The CDR3 contains 18 residues. This CDR3 reads CASSLAVSGDGNTGELFF. CDR3 bases: TGCGCCAGCAGCTTGGCCGTGAGCGGGGACGGGAACACCGGGGAGCTGTTTTTT.

This clonotype was observed many times. J is TRBJ2-1 and V is TRBV6-2 or TRBV6-3, with 8 bases matching TRBD1. Germline values: CDR1 MNHEY, CDR2 SVGEGT. The V and J ends lost 5 bases and 9 bases, in that order; junction bases with no gene match: 0. The CDR3 consists of 11 residues. CDR3 protein: CASSQGAEQFF. CDR3 nucleotide sequence: TGTGCCAGCAGTCAGGGGGCTGAGCAGTTCTTC.

V is TRBV12-3 or TRBV12-4 and J is TRBJ2-3, with a weak D call TRBD2 (5 bases). The CDR3 is made up of 15 amino acids. V was pared by 5 bases and J by 6 bases, with 18 bases between. The CDR3 is CASSPSGGLWDTQYF. CDR3 in DNA: TGTGCCAGCAGTCCATCAGGCGGACTGTGGGATACGCAGTATTTT.

This clonotype was seen more than once but under ten times. The J gene is TRBJ2-2, the V gene TRBV6-1; 7 bases fit TRBD1. The J segment lost 3 bases and the V segment lost 6 bases, leaving 7 bases of the junction unmatched. The germline V gene encodes CDR1 MNHNS and CDR2 SASEGT. The CDR3 consists of 15 residues. The CDR3 DNA reads as TGTGCCAGCAGGCGACAGGGTTTGGACACCGGGGAGCTGTTTTTT. Protein sequence: CASRRQGLDTGELFF.